This T cell receptor (beta chain) appears in the sequencing data of a study of blood T cell repertoires in COVID-19. Study overall: Sites across the United States, Italy and Spain contributed samples from acute and convalescent COVID-19. Sources were T cells, B-cell-depleted T cells, or PBMCs; the material itself was cDNA or gDNA.

Original analysis: Amplified reference gene primers provided the basis for estimating nucleated cell counts. Clones were sequenced by immunoSEQ multiplex PCR, and TCRdb holds only the in-frame ones, with some missing. The V and J calls and the clone size are those of that table, but D and trimming were determined from the DNA. The top ten hold approximately 14% of the sample, which has about 79,000 clones, about 89% seen once. Per the germline V gene, CDR1 is SGHNT and CDR2 is YYREEE (reference sequence). The CDR3 contains 15 residues. V shed 0 bases, J shed 4 bases, and the junction held 5 bases outside the gene matches.

The source is a man in his 70s with active or convalescent COVID-19. Sequencing was done on a sample of peripheral blood. This rearrangement joins TRBV5-4 to TRBJ1-2; 8 nucleotides match TRBD1. CDR3 coding DNA: TGTGCCAGCAGCTTGGTTACAGGGGGGGGCTATGGCTACACCTTC. It specifies CASSLVTGGGYGYTF.